This TCR beta chain emerged from a study of blood T cell repertoires in COVID-19. Study summary: The United States, Italy and Spain were the sources of the acute and convalescent COVID-19 samples. The analysed material was cDNA or gDNA that came from T cells, B-cell-depleted T cells, or PBMCs.

This clone was detected only a few times. As processed by the authors: Reference gene primer amplification gave estimated nucleated cell counts. Using immunoSEQ multiplex PCR, the repertoire was profiled, and TCRdb retains in-frame clones only, with some absent. That table is the source of V, J and clone size, and D and trimming were worked out from the DNA. This table holds about 150,000 clones, around 87% found once. The receptor's source is a man at least 80 years old with acute or convalescent COVID-19. Sequencing used peripheral blood.

The CDR3 protein is CSVEDLMDSGYTF. In DNA form, the CDR3 reads TGCAGCGTTGAAGACCTTATGGACAGTGGCTACACCTTC. The chain joins TRBV29-1 to TRBJ1-2; the D gene is possibly TRBD1 (6 bases). The CDR3 has 13 amino acids. V lost 0 bases, J lost 7 bases, and 12 bases lay in between. Germline-derived CDR1 and CDR2 are SQVTM and ANQGSEA. Based on the CDR3 plus reference TRBV29-1 and TRBJ1-2, the full variable domain is SAVISQKPSRDICQRGTSLTIQCQVDSQVTMMFWYRQQPGQSLTLIATANQGSEATYESGFVIDKFPISRPNLTFSTLTVSNMSPEDSSIYLCSVEDLMDSGYTFGSGTRLTVV.